Following are 8 T cell receptor beta chains from one sample sequenced in a study of response to subunit inactivated influenza vaccine (dated by TCRdb to the late 2010s). Library preparation was by RT-PCR. TCRdb names Illumina HiSeq 2500 as the instrument used. TCRdb reran the public reads through fastp at Q25 and MiXCR, keeping productive beta chains. Rows with one shared CDR3 protein collapse into an entry with the most common genes and DNA. The sample profile shows 630,000 or so distinct CDR3 sequences; 15% to 18% of them were found once. The ten largest account for around 10% of the sample. This material consisted of PBMCs from blood, taken 12 days after vaccination. These receptor sequences come from a man aged 45-60 years who received an inactivated influenza vaccine. Donor details come from another sample of the same person, matched by shared clones.

The chain recombines TRBV6-2 or TRBV6-3 with TRBJ2-7; the D is unclear. V was trimmed by 7 bases and J by 3 bases, leaving 13 bases between them. Germline loops: CDR1 MNHEY, CDR2 SVGEGT. The CDR3 runs 13 residues. Here the CDR3 reads CASTDQLLYEQYF. Here the CDR3 DNA reads TGTGCCAGCACCGATCAACTCCTCTACGAGCAGTACTTC.

This clonotype was recorded a few times. J is TRBJ2-1 and V is TRBV10-3; D uncertain. Germline V gives CDR1 ENHRY, CDR2 SYGVKD. The length of the CDR3 is 15 residues. Trimming shortened V by 2 bases and J by 5 bases, and 13 bases separated the two germline ends. CDR3: CAISERAGNNNEQFF. CDR3 coding DNA: TGTGCCATCAGTGAGAGGGCAGGAAACAACAATGAGCAGTTCTTC.

This clonotype was seen only a few times. The chain links TRBV9 to TRBJ1-4; 7 nucleotides line up with TRBD1. With V trimmed by 0 bases and J by 6 bases, 5 bases remained unmatched. In germline, CDR1 is SGDLS, CDR2 YYNGEE. The CDR3 runs to 15 residues. The CDR3 spells CASSVAGTAHEKLFF. CDR3 coding DNA: TGTGCCAGCAGCGTAGCCGGGACAGCCCATGAAAAACTGTTTTTT. Full variable domain (missing parts from reference TRBV9 and TRBJ1-4): DSGVTQTPKHLITATGQRVTLRCSPRSGDLSVYWYQQSLDQGLQFLIQYYNGEERAKGNILERFSAQQFPDLHSELNLSSLELGDSALYFCASSVAGTAHEKLFFGSGTQLSVL.

The J gene is TRBJ1-1, the V gene TRBV3-1, with a possible D match to TRBD1 (6 bases). Germline CDR1 and CDR2: LGHDT and YNNKEL (reference sequence). V lost 11 bases and J lost 4, with 17 bases in between. The CDR3 runs to 13 residues. DNA for the CDR3: TGTGCCGCTGCGGGAGGGGGGTTCACTGAAGCTTTCTTT. This sequence encodes CAAAGGGFTEAFF.

This clonotype was counted a few times. The chain couples TRBV15 to TRBJ2-1, with a weak D call TRBD1 (5 bases). From germline, CDR1 is LNHNV and CDR2 YYDKDF (reference sequence). V lost 0 bases and J lost 1, with 10 bases in between. The CDR3 is 16 amino acids. The CDR3 region has the DNA TGTGCCACCAGCAGAGATAGAACAGGTTCCTACAATGAGCAGTTCTTC. Its protein is CATSRDRTGSYNEQFF.

This clonotype was counted only a few times. J is TRBJ2-5 and V is TRBV6-5; D remains ambiguous. This CDR3 spans 14 amino acids. With 0 bases removed from V and 3 bases from J, the gap between germline ends came to 8 bases. Germline loops: CDR1 MNHEY, CDR2 SVGAGI. The CDR3 sequence: CASSYSFGEETQYF. The CDR3 DNA follows: TGTGCCAGCAGTTACTCTTTCGGAGAAGAGACCCAGTACTTC.

The chain carries TRBV6-1 and TRBJ1-1, with TRBD1 identical over 7 bases. This CDR3 is built from 19 residues. Germline V gene lookup returns CDR1 MNHNS and CDR2 SASEGT. V lost 5 bases to trimming and J lost 2 bases; unmatched junction nucleotides: 20. The CDR3 nucleotides read TGTGCCAGCAGTCCAGCGACCTCGCGACCGGGACAGCCAAACACTGAAGCTTTCTTT. Protein: CASSPATSRPGQPNTEAFF.

This clonotype was detected ten times or more. J is TRBJ2-1 and V is TRBV7-2, with no clear D. The CDR3 has 13 amino acids. V dropped 4 bases and J dropped 11 bases, with 15 bases sitting between them. In germline, CDR1 is SGHTA, CDR2 FQGNSA. The chain's CDR3 is CASSSPPYWKQFF. CDR3 sequence (DNA): TGTGCCAGCAGCTCCCCGCCTTATTGGAAGCAGTTCTTC.